The next 3 T cell receptor beta chains were all read from a single sample in a study of blood T cell repertoires in COVID-19. Some clones are missing from TCRdb's copy, which holds only in-frame ones; the method was immunoSEQ multiplex PCR. The data contain approximately 210,000 clones, 88% of them singletons. The sequencing sample was made of peripheral blood. The receptors come from a man aged 18-30 years with active or convalescent COVID-19.

V and J are TRBV6-5 and TRBJ2-1, with 8 bases that match TRBD2. Germline V CDR1 and CDR2: MNHEY, SVGAGI. This CDR3 has 15 amino acids. The V and J ends lost 6 bases and 6 bases, in that order; junction bases with no gene match: 10. The CDR3 is CASSIREGGVNEQFF. The DNA of the CDR3 is TGTGCCAGCAGCATCCGGGAGGGCGGTGTCAATGAGCAGTTCTTC.

CDR3 DNA sequence: TGTGCCAGTACCCCAGGGGGGACAGGGTACACCGGGGAGCTGTTTTTT. This sequence encodes CASTPGGTGYTGELFF. The chain joins TRBV19 to TRBJ2-2, with 9 bases lining up with TRBD1. Germline loops: CDR1 LNHDA, CDR2 SQIVND (reference sequence). The V gene end was trimmed by 7 bases and the J gene end by 3 bases; junction bases not matched to a gene: 9. The CDR3 is 16 residues long.

This chain joins TRBV9 and TRBJ2-1; TRBD2 agrees at 7 bases. The CDR3 loop spans 15 amino acids. Germline CDR1 is SGDLS and CDR2 is YYNGEE. V lost 1 base, J lost 4 bases, and 5 bases stayed unmatched. CDR3 in DNA: TGTGCCAGCAGCGTATTAGAAGCGGGGTACAATGAGCAGTTCTTC. Protein: CASSVLEAGYNEQFF. Supplemented by reference TRBV9 and TRBJ2-1, the full variable domain reads DSGVTQTPKHLITATGQRVTLRCSPRSGDLSVYWYQQSLDQGLQFLIQYYNGEERAKGNILERFSAQQFPDLHSELNLSSLELGDSALYFCASSVLEAGYNEQFFGPGTRLTVL.